This T cell receptor (beta chain) derives from a study of shared T cell receptors in the human thymus. Germline V gene sequence: CDR1 MNHEY, CDR2 SVGAGI. The V end lost 5 bases, the J end lost 8 bases, and 18 bases lay between the germline ends. CDR3 length: 15 amino acids. Clones were read by immunoSEQ multiplex PCR, and TCRdb kept only the in-frame ones, dropping some. The sample gives about 540,000 clones, around 82% of which show up once; more than 0.01% is in the top ten. Another study also made use of these data, one on human thymus T cells.

The V and J genes are TRBV6-5 and TRBJ1-4, with D uncertain. This TCR came from a boy in the first two years of life with a congenital heart defect. What was sequenced was thymocytes. In DNA, the CDR3 is TGTGCCAGCAGTCACCTCCCGCTGGTCCGGGAAAAACTGTTTTTT. This gives the protein CASSHLPLVREKLFF.